This T cell receptor beta chain was identified during a study of beta chain features in type 1 diabetes. With V trimmed by 1 base and J by 0 bases, 5 bases remained unmatched. CDR3 length equals 17 residues. Germline loops: CDR1 MRHNA, CDR2 SNTAGT. Turning to this clone: Its antigen is not known.

Of the isolated RNA, all was reverse transcribed, and so the sequenced material was expressed TCRB transcripts. The table came from immunoSEQ multiplex PCR; TCRdb's copy has only in-frame clones and leaves some out. This table has 600,000 or so clones, around 15% appearing once. Findings and limits, study-wide: The cDNA sequencing approach could over-represent high-TCR-expressing cells. PCR may have favored shorter templates equally in patients and controls. Type 1 diabetes patients had moderately but significantly shorter TCRB CDR3s in all four CD4+ subsets.

This receptor was identified in a man aged 18 to 29 with type 1 diabetes. Material for sequencing was naive CD4+ T cells from blood. The chain carries TRBV6-4 and TRBJ1-4; 7 bases map to TRBD1. The CDR3, as DNA: TGTGCCAGCAGTGACTGTCCAGGGGGACCAACTAATGAAAAACTGTTTTTT. Protein sequence: CASSDCPGGPTNEKLFF.